This T cell receptor (beta chain) originates from a study of blood T cell repertoires in COVID-19. The Seattle site enrolled patients during active infection and followed them longitudinally. Data came from immunoSEQ multiplex PCR; TCRdb stores just in-frame clones and leaves some out. This table has roughly 440,000 clones, approximately 88% appearing once. The clonotype originates from a woman in her forties or fifties with COVID-19, enrolled during active disease. Source material: peripheral blood.

In DNA, the CDR3 is TGCGCCAGCAGCTTACGGGGAGGATCTGGAAACACCATATATTTT. It translates to CASSLRGGSGNTIYF. The chain combines TRBV5-1 with TRBJ1-3; D gene uncertain. The germline V and J ends were trimmed by 2 bases and 1 base, with 10 bases remaining between them. The CDR3 has 15 amino acids. Germline V gene lookup returns CDR1 SGHRS and CDR2 YFSETQ.